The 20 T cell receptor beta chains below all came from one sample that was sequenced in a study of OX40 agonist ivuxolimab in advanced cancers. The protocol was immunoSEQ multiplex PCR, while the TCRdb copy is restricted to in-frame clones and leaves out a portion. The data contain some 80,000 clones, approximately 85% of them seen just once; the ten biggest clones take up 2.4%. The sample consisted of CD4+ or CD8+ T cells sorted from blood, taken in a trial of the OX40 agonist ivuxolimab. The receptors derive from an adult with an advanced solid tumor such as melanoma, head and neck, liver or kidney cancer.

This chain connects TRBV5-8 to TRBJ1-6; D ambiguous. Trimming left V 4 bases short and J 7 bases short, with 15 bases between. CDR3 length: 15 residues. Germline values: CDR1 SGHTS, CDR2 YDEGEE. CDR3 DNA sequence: TGTGCCAGCAGCCGTACCCAGGCCGCAAATTCACCCCTCCACTTT. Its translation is CASSRTQAANSPLHF.

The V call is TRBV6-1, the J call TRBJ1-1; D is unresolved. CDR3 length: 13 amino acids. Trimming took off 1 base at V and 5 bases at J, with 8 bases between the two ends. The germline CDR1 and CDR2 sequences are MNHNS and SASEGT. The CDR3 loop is CASSEGLGTEAFF. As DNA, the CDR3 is TGTGCCAGCAGTGAAGGGTTAGGGACTGAAGCTTTCTTT.

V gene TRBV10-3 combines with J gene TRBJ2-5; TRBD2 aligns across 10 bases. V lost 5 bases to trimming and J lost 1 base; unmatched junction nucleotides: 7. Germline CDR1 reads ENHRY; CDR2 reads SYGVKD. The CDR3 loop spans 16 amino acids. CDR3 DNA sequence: TGTGCCATCAGTTCTTTTAGCGGGGGGACCCAAGAGACCCAGTACTTC. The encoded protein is CAISSFSGGTQETQYF.

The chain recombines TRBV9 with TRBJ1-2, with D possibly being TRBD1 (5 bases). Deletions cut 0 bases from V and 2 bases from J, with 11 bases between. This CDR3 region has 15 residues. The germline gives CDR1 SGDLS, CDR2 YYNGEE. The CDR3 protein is CASSVGVAGNYGYTF. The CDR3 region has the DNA TGTGCCAGCAGCGTAGGGGTGGCAGGGAACTATGGCTACACCTTC.

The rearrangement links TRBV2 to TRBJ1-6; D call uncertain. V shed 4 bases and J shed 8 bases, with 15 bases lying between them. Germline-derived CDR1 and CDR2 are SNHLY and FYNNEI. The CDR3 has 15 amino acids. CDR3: CASSGTGPTYSPLHF. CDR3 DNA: TGTGCCAGCAGTGGAACCGGACCGACGTATTCACCCCTCCACTTT.

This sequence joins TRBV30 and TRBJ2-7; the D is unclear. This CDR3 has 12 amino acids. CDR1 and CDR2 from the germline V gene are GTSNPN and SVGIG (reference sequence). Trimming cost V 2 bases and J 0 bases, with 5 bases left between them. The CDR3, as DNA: TGTGCCTGGAGTTCGGGCTCCTACGAGCAGTACTTC. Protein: CAWSSGSYEQYF.

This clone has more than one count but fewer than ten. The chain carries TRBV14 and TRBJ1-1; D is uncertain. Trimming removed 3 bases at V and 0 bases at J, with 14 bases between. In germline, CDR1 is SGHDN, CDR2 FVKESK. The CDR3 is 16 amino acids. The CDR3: CASSHPYRSMNTEAFF. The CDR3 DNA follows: TGTGCCAGCAGCCACCCATATAGGAGCATGAACACTGAAGCTTTCTTT.

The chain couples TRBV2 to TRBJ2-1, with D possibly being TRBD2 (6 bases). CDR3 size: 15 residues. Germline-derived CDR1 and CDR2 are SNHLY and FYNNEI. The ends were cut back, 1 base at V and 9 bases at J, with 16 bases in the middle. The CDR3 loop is CASSEVGGDPAEQFF. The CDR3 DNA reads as TGTGCCAGCAGTGAAGTTGGCGGGGACCCCGCTGAGCAGTTCTTC.

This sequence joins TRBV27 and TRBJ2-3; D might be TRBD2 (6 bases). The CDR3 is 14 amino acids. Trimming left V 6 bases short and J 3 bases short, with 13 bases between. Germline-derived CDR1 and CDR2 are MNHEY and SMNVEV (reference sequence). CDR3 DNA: TGTGCCAGCAGACGACTAGAACTAACAGATACGCAGTATTTT. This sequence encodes CASRRLELTDTQYF.

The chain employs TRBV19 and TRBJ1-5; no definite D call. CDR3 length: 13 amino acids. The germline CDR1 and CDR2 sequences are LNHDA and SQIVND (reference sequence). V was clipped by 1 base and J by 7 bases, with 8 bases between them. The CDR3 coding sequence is TGTGCCAGTAGTATAGGGGCGGACCAGCCCCAGCATTTT. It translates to CASSIGADQPQHF.

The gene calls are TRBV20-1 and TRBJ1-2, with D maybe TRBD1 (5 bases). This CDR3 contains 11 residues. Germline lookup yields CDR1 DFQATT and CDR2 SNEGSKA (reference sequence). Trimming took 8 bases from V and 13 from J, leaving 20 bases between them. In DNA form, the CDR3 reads TGCAGTTCTGCCCCGGGACCCTCGCTCACCTTC. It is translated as CSSAPGPSLTF.

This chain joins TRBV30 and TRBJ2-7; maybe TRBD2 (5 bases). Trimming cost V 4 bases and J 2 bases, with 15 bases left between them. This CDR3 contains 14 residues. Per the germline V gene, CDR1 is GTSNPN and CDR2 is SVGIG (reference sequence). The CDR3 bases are TGTGCCTGGACAGACGGGGAAGGACCCTACGAGCAGTACTTC. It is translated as CAWTDGEGPYEQYF.

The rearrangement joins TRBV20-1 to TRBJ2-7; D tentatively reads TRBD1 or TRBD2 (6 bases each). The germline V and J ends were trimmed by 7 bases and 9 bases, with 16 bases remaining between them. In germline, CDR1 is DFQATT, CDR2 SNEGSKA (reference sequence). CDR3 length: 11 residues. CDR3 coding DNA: TGCAGTGGTAGGGGGAGGTTCGCGCAGTACTTC. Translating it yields CSGRGRFAQYF.

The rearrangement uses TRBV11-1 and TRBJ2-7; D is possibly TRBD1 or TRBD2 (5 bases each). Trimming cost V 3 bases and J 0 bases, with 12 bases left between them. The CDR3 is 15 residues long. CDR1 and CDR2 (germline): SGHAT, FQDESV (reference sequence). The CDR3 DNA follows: TGTGCCAGCAGCTTCGCCCGAGGGGACTCCTACGAGCAGTACTTC. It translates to CASSFARGDSYEQYF.

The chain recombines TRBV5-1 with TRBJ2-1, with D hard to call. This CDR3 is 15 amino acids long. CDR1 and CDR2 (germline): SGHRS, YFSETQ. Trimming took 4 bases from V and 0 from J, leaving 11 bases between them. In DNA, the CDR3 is TGCGCCAGCAGCCCGCCTTCCAGCTCCTACAATGAGCAGTTCTTC. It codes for CASSPPSSSYNEQFF.

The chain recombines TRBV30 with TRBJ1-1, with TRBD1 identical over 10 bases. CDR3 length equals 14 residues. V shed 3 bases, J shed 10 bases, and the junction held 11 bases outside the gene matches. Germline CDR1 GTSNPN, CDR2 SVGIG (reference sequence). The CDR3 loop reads CAWSFPGTGARAFF. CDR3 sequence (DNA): TGTGCCTGGAGCTTCCCCGGGACAGGGGCGAGAGCTTTCTTT.

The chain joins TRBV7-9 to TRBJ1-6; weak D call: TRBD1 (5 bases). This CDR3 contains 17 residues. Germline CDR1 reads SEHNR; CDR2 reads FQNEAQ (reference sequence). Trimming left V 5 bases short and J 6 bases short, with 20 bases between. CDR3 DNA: TGTGCCAGCAGCCCGCAACTTACAGGTCTGAGTAATTCACCCCTCCACTTT. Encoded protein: CASSPQLTGLSNSPLHF.

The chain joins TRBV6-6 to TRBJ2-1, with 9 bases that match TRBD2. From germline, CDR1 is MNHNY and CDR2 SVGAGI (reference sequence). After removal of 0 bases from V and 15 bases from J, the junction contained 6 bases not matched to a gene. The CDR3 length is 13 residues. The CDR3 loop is CASSYSPWRGGFF. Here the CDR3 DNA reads TGTGCCAGCAGTTACTCGCCCTGGCGGGGGGGGTTCTTC.

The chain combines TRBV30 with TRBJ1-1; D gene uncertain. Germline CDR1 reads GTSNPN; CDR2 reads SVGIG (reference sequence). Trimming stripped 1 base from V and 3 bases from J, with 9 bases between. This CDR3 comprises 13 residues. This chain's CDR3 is CAWSASSYTEAFF. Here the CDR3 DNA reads TGTGCCTGGAGTGCCTCGAGCTACACTGAAGCTTTCTTT. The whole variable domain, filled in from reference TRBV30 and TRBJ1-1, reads SQTIHQWPATLVQPVGSPLSLECTVEGTSNPNLYWYRQAAGRGLQLLFYSVGIGQISSEVPQNLSASRPQDRQFILSSKKLLLSDSGFYLCAWSASSYTEAFFGQGTRLTVV.

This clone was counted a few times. Here the CDR3 reads CSVTFGRGYTF. The CDR3, as DNA: TGCAGCGTGACCTTCGGTCGGGGCTACACCTTC. The chain couples TRBV29-1 to TRBJ1-2; D is unclear. Trimming stripped 6 bases from V and 8 bases from J, with 13 bases between. This CDR3 contains 11 residues. Germline-derived CDR1 and CDR2 are SQVTM and ANQGSEA.